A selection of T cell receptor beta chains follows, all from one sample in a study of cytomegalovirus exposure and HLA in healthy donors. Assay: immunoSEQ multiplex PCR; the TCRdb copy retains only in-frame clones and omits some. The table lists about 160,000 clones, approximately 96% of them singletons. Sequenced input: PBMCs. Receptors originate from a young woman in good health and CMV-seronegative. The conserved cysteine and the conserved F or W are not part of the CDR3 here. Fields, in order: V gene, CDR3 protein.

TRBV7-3,ASRTSVDTGELF
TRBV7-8,ASSRLVNSYNEQF
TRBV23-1,ASSHLKDRGAEAF
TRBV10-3,AISDGGTGFEKLF
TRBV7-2,ASSSDRVETQY
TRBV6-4,ASSGGTAGHQPQH
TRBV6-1,ASRSTGTNQPQH
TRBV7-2,ASSLEGSRGLKTQY
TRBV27,ASRLSDRVDQPQH
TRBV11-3,ASSLVGTGELF
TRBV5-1,ASSSAGGTYNEQF
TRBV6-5,ASSYESNTEAF
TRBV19,AIRRDYGYT
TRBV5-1,ASSLDRGAGNTIY
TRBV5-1,ASSKGRNTEAF
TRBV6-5,ASKLDLYEQY
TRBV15,ATSRDRGSGNTIY
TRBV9,ASSSRDSQETQY
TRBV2,ASEPGVNQPQH
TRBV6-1,ASMTDRQYTGELF
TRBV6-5,ASSYIGGSRYEQY
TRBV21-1,ASSTKGGTEAF
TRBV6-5,ASSYGQPDNEQF
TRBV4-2,ASSGSGGRYNEQF
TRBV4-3,ASSQRPGTGDGYT
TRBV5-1,ASSYGGIYEQY
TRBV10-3,AISESGGGPYNEQF
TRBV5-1,ASSTRDYEQY
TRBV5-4,ASSLSSGGYNEQF
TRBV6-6,ASSSYYEQY
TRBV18,ASSRVPDYSGNTIY
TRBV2,ASSLTGQVHGYT
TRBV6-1,ASSNTGFYGYT
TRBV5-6,ASSFAGQFF
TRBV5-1,ASSAGSRISRYSEETQY
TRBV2,ASRPTGGSYEQY
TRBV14,ASSQASGYLQETQY
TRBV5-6,ASSLGSGASYNEQF
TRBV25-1,ASSQWTGVEPLDEQF
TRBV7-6,ASSSSSGDLSYNEQF
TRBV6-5,ASSSTANEQF
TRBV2,ASSEGPAGGRDTQY
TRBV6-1,ATRIPEVRETQY
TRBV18,ASSPLDGTGETQY
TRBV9,ASSVEGAGADEQY
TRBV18,ASSPARQF
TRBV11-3,ASSRTGELF
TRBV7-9,ASRRTSGGDPLQETQY
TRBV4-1,ASSLGDRAEETQY
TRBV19,ASSITSGETQY
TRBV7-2,ASSPPRRRSTGELF
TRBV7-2,ASSRGGGSDTQY
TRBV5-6,ASSSSSGGETQY